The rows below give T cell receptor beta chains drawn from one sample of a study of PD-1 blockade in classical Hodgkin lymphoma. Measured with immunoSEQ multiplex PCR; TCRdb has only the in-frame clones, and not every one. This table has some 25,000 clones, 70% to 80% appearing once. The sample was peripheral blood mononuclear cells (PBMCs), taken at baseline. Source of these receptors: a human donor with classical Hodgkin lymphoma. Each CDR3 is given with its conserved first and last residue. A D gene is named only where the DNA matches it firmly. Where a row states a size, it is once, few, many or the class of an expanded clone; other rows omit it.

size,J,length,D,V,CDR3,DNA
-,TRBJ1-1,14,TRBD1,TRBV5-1,CASRRLQGAVEAFF,TGCGCCAGCAGGCGACTTCAGGGGGCGGTTGAAGCTTTCTTT
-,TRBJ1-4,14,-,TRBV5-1,CASSLLQGGEKLFF,TGCGCCAGCAGCTTACTTCAGGGTGGGGAAAAACTGTTTTTT
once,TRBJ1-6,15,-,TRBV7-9,CASREQRSYNSPLHF,TGTGCCAGCAGGGAACAGCGCTCCTATAATTCACCCCTCCACTTT
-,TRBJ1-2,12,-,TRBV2,CAEGGRTYGYTF,TGTGCCGAAGGAGGCAGGACCTATGGCTACACCTTC
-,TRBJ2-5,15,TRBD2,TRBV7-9,CASSLGLAGQETQYF,TGTGCCAGCAGCCTAGGGCTAGCGGGACAAGAGACCCAGTACTTC
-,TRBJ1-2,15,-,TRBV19,CASIGGSWSRGGYTF,TGTGCCAGTATTGGGGGAAGCTGGTCCAGGGGTGGCTACACCTTC
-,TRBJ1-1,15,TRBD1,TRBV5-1,CASRRDSPRNTEAFF,TGCGCCAGCAGGCGGGACAGCCCAAGGAACACTGAAGCTTTCTTT
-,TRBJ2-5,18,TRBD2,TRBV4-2,CASSQETQGLATQETQYF,TGTGCCAGCAGCCAGGAGACCCAGGGACTAGCCACACAAGAGACCCAGTACTTC
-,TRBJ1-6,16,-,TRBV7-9,CASSLEQSSYNSPLHF,TGTGCCAGCAGCTTAGAACAGAGCTCCTATAATTCACCCCTCCACTTT
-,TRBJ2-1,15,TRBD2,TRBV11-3,CASSLGSSGGHEQFF,TGTGCCAGCAGCTTAGGGAGTTCGGGGGGGCATGAGCAGTTCTTC
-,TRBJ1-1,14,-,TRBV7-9,CASSQLGPNTEAFF,TGTGCCAGCAGCCAACTAGGACCCAACACTGAAGCTTTCTTT